This entry is about one TCR beta chain. The antigen is not known. A second roughly 6 to 11 cycle PCR used barcoded and J-beta primers. TCRdb redid the calling of the 5' RACE reads with MiXCR, one entry per CDR3 protein. The repertoire holds around 900,000 distinct CDR3 sequences, with 51% as singletons. Between the trimmed V and J ends, which lost 6 bases and 6 bases, there was a span of 15 bases. CDR1 DFQATT and CDR2 SNEGSKA come from the germline V gene (reference sequence). This CDR3 has 12 amino acids. The data originate from a study of blood T cells in healthy people across ages. Overall study findings and caveats: The long-lived group displayed more naive CD4+ cells, plus higher diversity, than the aged donors did. Diversity figures derived from one million T cells were judged to underestimate the true value. As age increased, TCR beta diversity per million T cells fell in a roughly linear fashion.

V gene TRBV20-1 combines with J gene TRBJ2-7, with D unresolved. This clonotype originated in a woman in her sixties or seventies in good health. Source material: blood. The chain's CDR3 is CSAKRPPGEQYF. The CDR3 coding sequence is TGCAGTGCGAAGAGACCCCCCGGCGAGCAGTACTTC.